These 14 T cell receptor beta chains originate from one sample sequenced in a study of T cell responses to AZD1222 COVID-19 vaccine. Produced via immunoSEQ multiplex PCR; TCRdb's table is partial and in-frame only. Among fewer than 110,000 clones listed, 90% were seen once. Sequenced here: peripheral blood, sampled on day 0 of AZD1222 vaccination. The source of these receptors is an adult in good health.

CDR3 bases: TGTGCCAGCAGCCCCAACCTCGGGACTGGGTACGAGCAGTACTTC. Protein: CASSPNLGTGYEQYF. The rearrangement uses TRBV9 and TRBJ2-7, with D possibly TRBD2 on 6 matching bases. CDR3 size: 15 residues. CDR1 and CDR2 (germline): SGDLS, YYNGEE. The V and J ends lost 4 bases and 4 bases respectively, with 18 bases between them.

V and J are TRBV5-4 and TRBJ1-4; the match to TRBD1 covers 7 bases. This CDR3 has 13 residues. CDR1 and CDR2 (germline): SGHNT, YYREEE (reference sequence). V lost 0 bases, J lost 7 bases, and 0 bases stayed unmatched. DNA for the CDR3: TGTGCCAGCAGCTTGGACAGGGGTGAAAAACTGTTTTTT. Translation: CASSLDRGEKLFF.

The CDR3 here is CAWSGPGQWGYEQYF. In DNA form, the CDR3 reads TGTGCCTGGAGTGGTCCGGGTCAGTGGGGCTACGAGCAGTACTTC. V gene TRBV30 combines with J gene TRBJ2-7, with D unclear. The V and J ends lost 1 base and 3 bases respectively, with 16 bases between them. Germline lookup yields CDR1 GTSNPN and CDR2 SVGIG (reference sequence). The CDR3 consists of 15 residues.

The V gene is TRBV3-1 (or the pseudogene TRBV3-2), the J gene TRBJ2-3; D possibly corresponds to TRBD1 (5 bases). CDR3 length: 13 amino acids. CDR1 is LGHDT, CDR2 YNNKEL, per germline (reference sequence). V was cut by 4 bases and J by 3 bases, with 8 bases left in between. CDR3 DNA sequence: TGTGCCAGCAGCCGCCCAGGGACAGATACGCAGTATTTT. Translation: CASSRPGTDTQYF.

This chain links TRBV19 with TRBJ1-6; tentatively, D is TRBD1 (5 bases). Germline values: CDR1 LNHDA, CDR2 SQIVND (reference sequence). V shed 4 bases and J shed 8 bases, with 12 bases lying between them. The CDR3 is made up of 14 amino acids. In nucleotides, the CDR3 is TGTGCCAGTAGTAGGGGGACGTTGGATTCACCCCTCCACTTT. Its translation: CASSRGTLDSPLHF.

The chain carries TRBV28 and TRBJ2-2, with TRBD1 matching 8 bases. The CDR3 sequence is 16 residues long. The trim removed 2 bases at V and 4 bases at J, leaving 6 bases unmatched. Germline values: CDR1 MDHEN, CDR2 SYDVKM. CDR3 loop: CASSLLGQGGTGELFF. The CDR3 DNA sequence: TGTGCCAGCAGTTTACTCGGACAGGGCGGCACCGGGGAGCTGTTTTTT.

CDR3 sequence: CAISEIRVDYGYTF. The DNA of the CDR3 is TGTGCCATCAGTGAGATCCGGGTAGACTATGGCTACACCTTC. The rearrangement links TRBV10-3 to TRBJ1-2; D not resolved. Germline V gene data show CDR1 as ENHRY and CDR2 as SYGVKD. The CDR3 extends over 14 amino acids. V shed 2 bases and J shed 3 bases, with 10 bases lying between them.

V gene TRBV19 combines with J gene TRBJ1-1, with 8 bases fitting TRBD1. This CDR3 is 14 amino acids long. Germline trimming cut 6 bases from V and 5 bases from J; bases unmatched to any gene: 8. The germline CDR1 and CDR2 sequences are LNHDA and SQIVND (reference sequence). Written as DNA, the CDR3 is TGTGCCAGTAGCGCGCAGGGGGCCGGGACTGAAGCTTTCTTT. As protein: CASSAQGAGTEAFF.

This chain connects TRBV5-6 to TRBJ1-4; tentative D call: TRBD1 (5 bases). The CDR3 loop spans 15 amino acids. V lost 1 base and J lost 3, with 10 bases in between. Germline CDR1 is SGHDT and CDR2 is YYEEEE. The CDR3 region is CASSLLTASNEKLFF. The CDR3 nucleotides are TGTGCCAGCAGCTTGCTGACAGCATCTAATGAAAAACTGTTTTTT.

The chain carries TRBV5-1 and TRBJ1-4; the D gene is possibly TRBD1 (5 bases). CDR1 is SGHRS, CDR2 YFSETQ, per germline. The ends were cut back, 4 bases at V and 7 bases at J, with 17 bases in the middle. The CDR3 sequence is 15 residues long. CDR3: CASSHGAGTGEKLFF. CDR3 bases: TGCGCCAGCAGCCATGGGGCAGGGACCGGTGAAAAACTGTTTTTT.

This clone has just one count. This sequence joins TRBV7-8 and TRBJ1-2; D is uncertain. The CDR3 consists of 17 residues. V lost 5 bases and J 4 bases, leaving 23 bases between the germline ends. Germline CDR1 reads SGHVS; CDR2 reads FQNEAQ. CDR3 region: CASSEVRGLDEIYGYTF. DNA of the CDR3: TGTGCCAGCAGCGAGGTCCGAGGGTTAGACGAAATCTATGGCTACACCTTC. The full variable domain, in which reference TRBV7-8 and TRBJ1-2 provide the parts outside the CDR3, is GAGVSQSPRYKVAKRGQDVALRCDPISGHVSLFWYQQALGQGPEFLTYFQNEAQLDKSGLPSDRFFAERPEGSVSTLKIQRTQQEDSAVYLCASSEVRGLDEIYGYTFGSGTRLTVV.

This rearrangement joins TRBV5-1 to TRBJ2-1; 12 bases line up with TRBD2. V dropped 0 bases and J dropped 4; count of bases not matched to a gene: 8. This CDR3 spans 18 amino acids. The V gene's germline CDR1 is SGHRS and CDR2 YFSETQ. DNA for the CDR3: TGCGCCAGCAGCTTGGCCTACCCTAGCGGGGGGGCTTACAATGAGCAGTTCTTC. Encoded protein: CASSLAYPSGGAYNEQFF.

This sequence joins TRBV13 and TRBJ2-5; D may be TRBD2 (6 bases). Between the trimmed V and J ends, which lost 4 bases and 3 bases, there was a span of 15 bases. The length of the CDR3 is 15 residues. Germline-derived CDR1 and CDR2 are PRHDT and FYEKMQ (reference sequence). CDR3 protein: CASSWGGTAKETQYF. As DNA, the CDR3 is TGTGCCAGCAGCTGGGGCGGGACGGCGAAAGAGACCCAGTACTTC. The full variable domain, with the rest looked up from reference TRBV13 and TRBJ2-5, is AAGVIQSPRHLIKEKRETATLKCYPIPRHDTVYWYQQGPGQDPQFLISFYEKMQSDKGSIPDRFSAQQFSDYHSELNMSSLELGDSALYFCASSWGGTAKETQYFGPGTRLLVL.

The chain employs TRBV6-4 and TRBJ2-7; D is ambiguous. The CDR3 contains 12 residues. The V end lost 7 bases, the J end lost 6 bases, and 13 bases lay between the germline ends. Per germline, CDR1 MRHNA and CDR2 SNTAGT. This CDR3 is CASTTPKGEQYF. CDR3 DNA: TGTGCCAGCACCACCCCCAAGGGCGAGCAGTACTTC.